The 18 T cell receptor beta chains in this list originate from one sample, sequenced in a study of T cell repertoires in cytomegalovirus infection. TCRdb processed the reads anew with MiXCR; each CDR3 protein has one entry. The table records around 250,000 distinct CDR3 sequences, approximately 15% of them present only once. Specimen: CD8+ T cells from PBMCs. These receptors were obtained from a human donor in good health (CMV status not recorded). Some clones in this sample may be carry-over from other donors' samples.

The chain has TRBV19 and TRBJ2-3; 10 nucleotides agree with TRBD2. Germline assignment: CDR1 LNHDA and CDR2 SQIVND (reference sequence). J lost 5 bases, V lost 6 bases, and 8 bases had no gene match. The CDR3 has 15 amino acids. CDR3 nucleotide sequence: TGTGCCAGTAGAGACAGGACTAGCGGAGGAGATACGCAGTATTTT. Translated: CASRDRTSGGDTQYF. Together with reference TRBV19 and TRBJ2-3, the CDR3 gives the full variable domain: DGGITQSPKYLFRKEGQNVTLSCEQNLNHDAMYWYRQDPGQGLRLIYYSQIVNDFQKGDIAEGYSVSREKKESFPLTVTSAQKNPTAFYLCASRDRTSGGDTQYFGPGTRLTVL.

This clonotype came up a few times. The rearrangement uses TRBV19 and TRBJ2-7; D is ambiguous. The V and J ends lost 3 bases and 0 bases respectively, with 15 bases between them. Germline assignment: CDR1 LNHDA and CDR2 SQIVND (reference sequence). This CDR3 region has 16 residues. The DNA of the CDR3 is TGTGCCAGTAGTATGAGTCGTGCAGACTTCTCCTACGAGCAGTACTTC. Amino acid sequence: CASSMSRADFSYEQYF.

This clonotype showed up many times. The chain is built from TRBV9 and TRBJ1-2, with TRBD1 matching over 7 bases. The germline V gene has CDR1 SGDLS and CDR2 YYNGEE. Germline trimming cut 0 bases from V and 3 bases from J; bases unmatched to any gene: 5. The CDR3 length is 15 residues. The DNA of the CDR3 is TGTGCCAGCAGCGTAGGGGGGCAGGGGGACTATGGCTACACCTTC. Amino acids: CASSVGGQGDYGYTF.

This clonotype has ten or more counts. The CDR3 DNA reads as TGTGCCAGCAGCTTAACGGGACAGGCATTCGAGACCCAGTACTTC. Translating gives CASSLTGQAFETQYF. This chain joins TRBV7-6 and TRBJ2-5; the match to TRBD1 covers 8 bases. The junction had 7 bases not matched to a gene; V was cut back by 2 bases and J by 5 bases. CDR1 and CDR2 from the germline V gene are SGHVS and FNYEAQ. CDR3 length: 15 residues.

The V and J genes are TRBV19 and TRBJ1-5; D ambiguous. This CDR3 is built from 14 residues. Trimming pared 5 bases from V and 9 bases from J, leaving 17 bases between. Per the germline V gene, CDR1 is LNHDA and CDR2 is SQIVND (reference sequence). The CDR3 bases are TGTGCCAGTAGTCGGCCAGTCCCCACCGGGCCCCAGCATTTT. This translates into CASSRPVPTGPQHF.

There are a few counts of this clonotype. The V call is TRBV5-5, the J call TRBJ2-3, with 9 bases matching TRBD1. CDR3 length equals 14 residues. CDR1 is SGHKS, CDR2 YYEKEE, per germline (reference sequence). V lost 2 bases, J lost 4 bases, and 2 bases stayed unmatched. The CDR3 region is CASSFGQGSDTQYF. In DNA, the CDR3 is TGTGCCAGCAGCTTCGGACAGGGGTCAGATACGCAGTATTTT.

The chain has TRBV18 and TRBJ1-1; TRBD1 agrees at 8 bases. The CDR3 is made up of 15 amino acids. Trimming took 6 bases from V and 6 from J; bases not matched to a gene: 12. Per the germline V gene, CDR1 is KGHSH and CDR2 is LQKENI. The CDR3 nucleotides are TGTGCCAGCTCGAACGACAGGGGTAGAAGGGCTGAAGCTTTCTTT. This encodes CASSNDRGRRAEAFF.

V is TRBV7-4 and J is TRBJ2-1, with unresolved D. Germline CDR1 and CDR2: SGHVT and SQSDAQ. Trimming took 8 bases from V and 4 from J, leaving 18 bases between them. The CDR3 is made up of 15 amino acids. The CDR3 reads CASESQGYLYNEQFF. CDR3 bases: TGTGCCAGCGAATCTCAAGGGTACCTATACAATGAGCAGTTCTTC.

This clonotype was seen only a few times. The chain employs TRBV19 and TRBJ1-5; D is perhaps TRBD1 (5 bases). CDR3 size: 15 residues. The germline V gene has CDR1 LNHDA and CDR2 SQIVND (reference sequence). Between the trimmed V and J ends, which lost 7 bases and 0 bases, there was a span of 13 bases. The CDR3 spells CASTNEGNSNQPQHF. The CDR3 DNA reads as TGTGCCAGTACCAACGAGGGGAATAGCAATCAGCCCCAGCATTTT.

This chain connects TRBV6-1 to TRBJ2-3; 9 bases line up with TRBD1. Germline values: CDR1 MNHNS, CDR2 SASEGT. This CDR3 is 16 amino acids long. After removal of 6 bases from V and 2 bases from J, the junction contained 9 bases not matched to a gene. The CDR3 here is CASSNYGTGYTDTQYF. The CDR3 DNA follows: TGTGCCAGCAGCAATTACGGGACAGGGTACACAGATACGCAGTATTTT.

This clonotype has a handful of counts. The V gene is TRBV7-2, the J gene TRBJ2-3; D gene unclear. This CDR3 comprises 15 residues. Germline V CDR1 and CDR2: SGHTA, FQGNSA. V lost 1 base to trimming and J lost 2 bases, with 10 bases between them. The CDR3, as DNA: TGTGCCAGCAGCTTAGAATTGGTCCTCACAGATACGCAGTATTTT. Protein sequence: CASSLELVLTDTQYF.

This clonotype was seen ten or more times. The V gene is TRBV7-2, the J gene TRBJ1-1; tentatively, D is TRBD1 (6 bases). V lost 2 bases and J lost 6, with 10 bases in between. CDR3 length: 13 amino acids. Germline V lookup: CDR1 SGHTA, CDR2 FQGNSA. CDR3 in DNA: TGTGCCAGCAGCTTAACATGGACAGCTGAAGCTTTCTTT. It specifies CASSLTWTAEAFF. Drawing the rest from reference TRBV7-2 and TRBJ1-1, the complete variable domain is GAGVSQSPSNKVTEKGKDVELRCDPISGHTALYWYRQSLGQGLEFLIYFQGNSAPDKSGLPSDRFSAERTGGSVSTLTIQRTQQEDSAVYLCASSLTWTAEAFFGQGTRLTVV.

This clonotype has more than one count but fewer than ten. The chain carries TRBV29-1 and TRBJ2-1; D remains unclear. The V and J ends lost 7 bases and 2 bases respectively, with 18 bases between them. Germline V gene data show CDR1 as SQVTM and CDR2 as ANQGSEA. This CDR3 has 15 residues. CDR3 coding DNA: TGCAGCGCCCGGCTGGAGCTAAGGACCTACAATGAGCAGTTCTTC. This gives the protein CSARLELRTYNEQFF.

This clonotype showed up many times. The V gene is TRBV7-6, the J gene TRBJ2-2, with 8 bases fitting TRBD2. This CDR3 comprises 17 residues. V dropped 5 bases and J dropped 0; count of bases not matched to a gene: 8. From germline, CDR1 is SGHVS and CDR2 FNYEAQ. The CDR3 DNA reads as TGTGCCAGCAGCGCAGAAATAGCGGGACCGAACACCGGGGAGCTGTTTTTT. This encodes CASSAEIAGPNTGELFF.

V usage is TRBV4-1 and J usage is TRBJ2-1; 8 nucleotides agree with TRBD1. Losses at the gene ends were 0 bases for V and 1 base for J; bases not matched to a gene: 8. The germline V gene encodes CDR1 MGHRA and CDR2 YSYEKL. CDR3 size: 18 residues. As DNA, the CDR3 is TGCGCCAGCAGCCAAGAACACAGGGGGGCTGGGTCCTACAATGAGCAGTTCTTC. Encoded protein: CASSQEHRGAGSYNEQFF.

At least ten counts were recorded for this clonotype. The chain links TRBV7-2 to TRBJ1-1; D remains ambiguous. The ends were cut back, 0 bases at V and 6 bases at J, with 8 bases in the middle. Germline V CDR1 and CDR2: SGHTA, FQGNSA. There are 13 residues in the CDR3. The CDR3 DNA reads TGTGCCAGCAGCTTAGCGCTGGCCTCTGAAGCTTTCTTT. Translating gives CASSLALASEAFF.

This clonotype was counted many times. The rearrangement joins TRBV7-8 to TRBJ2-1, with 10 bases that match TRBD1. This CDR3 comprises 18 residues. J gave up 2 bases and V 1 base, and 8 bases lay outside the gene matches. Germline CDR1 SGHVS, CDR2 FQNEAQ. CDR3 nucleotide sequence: TGTGCCAGCAGCTTAGAGGCTGGAGGGACAGGGGCCTACAATGAGCAGTTCTTC. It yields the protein CASSLEAGGTGAYNEQFF.

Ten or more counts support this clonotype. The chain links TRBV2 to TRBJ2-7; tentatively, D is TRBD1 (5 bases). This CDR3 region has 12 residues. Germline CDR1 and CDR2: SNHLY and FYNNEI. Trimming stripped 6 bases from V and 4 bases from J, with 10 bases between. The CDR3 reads CASRSGFYEQYF. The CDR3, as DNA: TGTGCCAGCAGGTCAGGGTTTTACGAGCAGTACTTC.